A single sample gave rise to the 32 T cell receptor beta chains below, sequenced in a study of cytomegalovirus exposure and HLA in healthy donors. Primers included in the PCR were 60 Vbeta and 13 Jbeta primers. Data came from immunoSEQ multiplex PCR; TCRdb stores just in-frame clones and leaves some out. The profile shows 180,000 or so clones, about 77% of them singletons. Sequenced sample: PBMCs. The origin of the receptors is a female donor in good health and CMV-seronegative.

The chain uses TRBV6-5 and TRBJ1-1; TRBD1 might be the D (5 bases). Trimming pared 4 bases from V and 0 bases from J, leaving 12 bases between. Germline loops: CDR1 MNHEY, CDR2 SVGAGI. The CDR3 is 15 amino acids. The CDR3 reads CASSFGGSMNTEAFF. The CDR3, as DNA: TGTGCCAGCAGTTTTGGGGGGAGCATGAACACTGAAGCTTTCTTT.

The chain uses TRBV7-9 and TRBJ2-3; TRBD2 matches 13 bases. J was trimmed by 8 bases and V by 3 bases; bases with no gene match: 14. CDR3 length: 18 amino acids. The germline gives CDR1 SEHNR, CDR2 FQNEAQ (reference sequence). Written as DNA, the CDR3 is TGTGCCAGCAGCTTGCGAGGGGGACTAGCGGGACGTATCGGTACGCAGTATTTT. Translated, it gives CASSLRGGLAGRIGTQYF.

The table lists this clone with a few counts. The chain uses TRBV28 and TRBJ2-1; D may be TRBD2 (5 bases). With 4 bases removed from V and 2 bases from J, the gap between germline ends came to 15 bases. From germline, CDR1 is MDHEN and CDR2 SYDVKM. This CDR3 has 16 residues. CDR3: CASSWVREQAYNEQFF. The CDR3 coding sequence is TGTGCCAGCAGTTGGGTGAGGGAGCAAGCCTACAATGAGCAGTTCTTC.

This clone has a handful of counts. The J gene is TRBJ2-1, the V gene TRBV2; D is possibly TRBD2 (6 bases). Trimming took 3 bases from V and 4 from J, leaving 10 bases between them. From germline, CDR1 is SNHLY and CDR2 FYNNEI. CDR3 length: 14 residues. Written as DNA, the CDR3 is TGTGCCAGCAGTGATCGGGGGTCTTACAATGAGCAGTTCTTC. The encoded protein is CASSDRGSYNEQFF.

This sequence joins TRBV7-9 and TRBJ2-5, with no clear D. Germline CDR1 and CDR2: SEHNR and FQNEAQ (reference sequence). Trimming left V 0 bases short and J 4 bases short, with 3 bases between. CDR3 size: 12 residues. This CDR3 is CASSLARETQYF. The CDR3, as DNA: TGTGCCAGCAGCTTAGCCCGAGAGACCCAGTACTTC.

The V gene is TRBV5-6, the J gene TRBJ2-3, with 10 bases identical to TRBD1. The germline CDR1 and CDR2 sequences are SGHDT and YYEEEE. The CDR3 spans 17 residues. Trimming cost V 2 bases and J 2 bases; bases outside gene matches: 8. The DNA of the CDR3 is TGTGCCAGCAGCTTAGGGACAGGGGCCTCCTACACAGATACGCAGTATTTT. Translated, it gives CASSLGTGASYTDTQYF. The variable domain in full, completed from reference TRBV5-6 and TRBJ2-3, reads DAGVTQSPTHLIKTRGQQVTLRCSPKSGHDTVSWYQQALGQGPQFIFQYYEEEERQRGNFPDRFSGHQFPNYSSELNVNALLLGDSALYLCASSLGTGASYTDTQYFGPGTRLTVL.

The chain has TRBV11-2 and TRBJ1-1; 7 nucleotides align to TRBD1. Looked up from germline, CDR1 is SGHAT and CDR2 is FQNNGV. The CDR3 has 16 amino acids. Germline trimming cut 5 bases from V and 1 base from J; bases unmatched to any gene: 10. The CDR3 sequence: CASSRGGLSWNTEAFF. The DNA of the CDR3 is TGTGCCAGCAGCCGAGGGGGCCTTTCTTGGAACACTGAAGCTTTCTTT. Filled out from reference TRBV11-2 and TRBJ1-1, the complete variable domain reads EAGVAQSPRYKIIEKRQSVAFWCNPISGHATLYWYQQILGQGPKLLIQFQNNGVVDDSQLPKDRFSAERLKGVDSTLKIQPAKLEDSAVYLCASSRGGLSWNTEAFFGQGTRLTVV.

This clone was recorded only once. The chain combines TRBV5-4 with TRBJ2-2, with 9 positions matching TRBD2. CDR1 is SGHNT and CDR2 is YYREEE in the germline V gene (reference sequence). This CDR3 has 17 residues. With 0 bases clipped from V and 5 bases from J, the junction kept 8 bases outside the gene matches. The CDR3 reads CASSLVGGGAQTGELFF. In DNA form, the CDR3 reads TGTGCCAGCAGCTTGGTCGGCGGGGGGGCACAGACCGGGGAGCTGTTTTTT.

This chain uses TRBV18 with TRBJ1-1; D gene unclear. Trimming took off 2 bases at V and 1 base at J, with 8 bases between the two ends. Per the germline V gene, CDR1 is KGHSH and CDR2 is LQKENI. The CDR3 totals 14 residues. In DNA, the CDR3 is TGTGCCAGCTCACCAAATTTAGCGAACACTGAAGCTTTCTTT. Translating gives CASSPNLANTEAFF.

The chain uses TRBV6-1 and TRBJ2-7; 8 nucleotides line up with TRBD2. V shed 8 bases and J 4 bases; nucleotides not matched to a gene: 13. The germline CDR1 and CDR2 sequences are MNHNS and SASEGT. There are 15 residues in the CDR3. The CDR3 bases are TGTGCCAGCGGACCAATCGGGACTAGTTATTACGAGCAGTACTTC. Protein: CASGPIGTSYYEQYF.

This chain uses TRBV11-3 with TRBJ2-7, with TRBD1 matching over 7 bases. Germline V gene lookup returns CDR1 SGHNT and CDR2 YENEEA. This CDR3 spans 14 amino acids. With V trimmed by 5 bases and J by 3 bases, 7 bases remained unmatched. The CDR3 region is CASSHRQGLYEQYF. The CDR3 coding sequence is TGTGCCAGCAGCCATAGACAGGGCCTCTACGAGCAGTACTTC.

V is TRBV6-5 and J is TRBJ1-3, with D maybe TRBD1 (5 bases). Trimming pared 5 bases from V and 7 bases from J, leaving 18 bases between. CDR1 and CDR2 from the germline V gene are MNHEY and SVGAGI. The CDR3 sequence is 15 residues long. The CDR3 DNA reads TGTGCCAGCAGTCCGGGGGGTGGGCAGTTTAACACCATATATTTT. Its protein product is CASSPGGGQFNTIYF.

The chain recombines TRBV30 with TRBJ2-1; tentative D call: TRBD2 (5 bases). The CDR3 is made up of 17 amino acids. V was trimmed by 3 bases and J by 0 bases, leaving 18 bases between them. Germline CDR1 GTSNPN, CDR2 SVGIG (reference sequence). In DNA form, the CDR3 reads TGTGCCTGGAGCCACGGGGTGCTAGCCGACTCCTACAATGAGCAGTTCTTC. It specifies CAWSHGVLADSYNEQFF.

The chain links TRBV5-4 to TRBJ1-2; a weak D match, TRBD1 (5 bases). Germline CDR1 reads SGHNT; CDR2 reads YYREEE (reference sequence). The CDR3 totals 12 residues. V lost 4 bases to trimming and J lost 4 bases, with 8 bases between them. The DNA of the CDR3 is TGTGCCAGCAGCGATGACAGCTATGGCTACACCTTC. This encodes CASSDDSYGYTF.

V gene TRBV30 combines with J gene TRBJ2-7; 8 nucleotides match TRBD2. Trimming cost V 2 bases and J 0 bases; bases outside gene matches: 3. The CDR3 has 14 residues. The germline V gene has CDR1 GTSNPN and CDR2 SVGIG (reference sequence). The DNA of the CDR3 is TGTGCCTGGAGTCGGCTAGCGGGCTCCTACGAGCAGTACTTC. This sequence encodes CAWSRLAGSYEQYF.

This rearrangement joins TRBV2 to TRBJ1-1, with 8 bases matching TRBD1. The CDR3 contains 12 residues. Germline CDR1 and CDR2: SNHLY and FYNNEI. V was pared by 9 bases and J by 5 bases, with 5 bases of the junction left unmatched. The CDR3 here is CARGTGGTEAFF. CDR3 coding DNA: TGTGCCAGGGGGACAGGAGGGACTGAAGCTTTCTTT.

The V and J genes are TRBV7-9 and TRBJ1-1, with TRBD1 identical over 7 bases. Germline trimming cut 5 bases from V and 3 bases from J; bases unmatched to any gene: 6. This CDR3 comprises 14 residues. Germline V gene data show CDR1 as SEHNR and CDR2 as FQNEAQ (reference sequence). DNA for the CDR3: TGTGCCAGCAGCCAAGACAGGGTGGACACTGAAGCTTTCTTT. Residues: CASSQDRVDTEAFF.

The chain carries TRBV23-1 and TRBJ2-7; D is perhaps TRBD2 (5 bases). TRBV23-1 is given ORF status, its function remaining uncertain. Trimming shortened V by 0 bases and J by 2 bases, and 14 bases separated the two germline ends. CDR3 length: 16 amino acids. The chain's CDR3 is CASSQSFPGLTYEQYF. In nucleotides, the CDR3 is TGCGCCAGCAGTCAATCGTTTCCCGGACTCACCTACGAGCAGTACTTC.

In regard to this clone: A read error may account for a junction end that differs from germline. Other DNA sequences in the sample encode the same CDR3. The CDR3 DNA follows: TGCGCCAGCAGCCCGGAGGTAGAGTTAGGTGAAGCTTTCTTC. This sequence encodes CASSPEVELGEAFF. The chain couples TRBV4-1 to TRBJ1-1, with D uncertain. The germline V gene encodes CDR1 MGHRA and CDR2 YSYEKL. CDR3 length equals 14 residues.

This clone was observed once. V is TRBV9 and J is TRBJ1-2; 7 bases map to TRBD1. CDR3 length: 13 residues. Germline V lookup: CDR1 SGDLS, CDR2 YYNGEE. V shed 4 bases and J 6 bases; nucleotides not matched to a gene: 6. CDR3 region: CASSRQGGNGYTF. In nucleotides, the CDR3 is TGTGCCAGCAGCAGGCAAGGGGGCAATGGCTACACCTTC. The whole variable domain, remainder taken from reference TRBV9 and TRBJ1-2, is DSGVTQTPKHLITATGQRVTLRCSPRSGDLSVYWYQQSLDQGLQFLIQYYNGEERAKGNILERFSAQQFPDLHSELNLSSLELGDSALYFCASSRQGGNGYTFGSGTRLTVV.

V is TRBV2 and J is TRBJ1-5; D might be TRBD1 (6 bases). The CDR3 runs 16 residues. V shed 6 bases and J shed 3 bases, with 18 bases lying between them. Germline loops: CDR1 SNHLY, CDR2 FYNNEI. The CDR3 is CASSPRGGEDNQPQHF. In nucleotides, the CDR3 is TGTGCCAGCAGCCCCCGGGGGGGCGAAGACAATCAGCCCCAGCATTTT.

The table lists this clone with a few counts. The rearrangement joins TRBV18 to TRBJ1-5; 7 bases match TRBD1. The CDR3 is 17 amino acids. V gave up 3 bases and J gave up 0 bases; unmatched junction bases: 8. CDR1 is KGHSH, CDR2 LQKENI, per germline. The CDR3 region has the DNA TGTGCCAGCTCACCGGTCGACAGGGTAGATAGCAATCAGCCCCAGCATTTT. Translating gives CASSPVDRVDSNQPQHF.

This chain joins TRBV19 and TRBJ1-2, with 7 bases that match TRBD1. Germline CDR1 reads LNHDA; CDR2 reads SQIVND (reference sequence). V dropped 4 bases and J dropped 2; count of bases not matched to a gene: 7. The CDR3 totals 15 residues. The CDR3 is CASSNAAQGNYGYTF. CDR3 nucleotide sequence: TGTGCCAGTAGTAACGCGGCACAGGGGAACTATGGCTACACCTTC.

The gene calls are TRBV28 and TRBJ2-1; possible D gene TRBD1, 6 bases. Trimming took off 4 bases at V and 2 bases at J, with 12 bases between the two ends. CDR3 length equals 15 residues. Germline V gives CDR1 MDHEN, CDR2 SYDVKM. CDR3: CASSSGTTTYNEQFF. The CDR3 nucleotides read TGTGCCAGCAGTTCCGGGACAACGACCTACAATGAGCAGTTCTTC.

The chain employs TRBV6-1 and TRBJ2-4; D is possibly TRBD1 (5 bases). The CDR3 spans 15 residues. CDR1 MNHNS and CDR2 SASEGT come from the germline V gene. The ends were cut back, 6 bases at V and 3 bases at J, with 15 bases in the middle. In nucleotides, the CDR3 is TGTGCCAGCAGAATTATCAGGGTGGGCAAAAACATTCAGTACTTC. Residues: CASRIIRVGKNIQYF.

Note on this clone: The sample contains more than one DNA sequence encoding this CDR3. The chain employs TRBV27 and TRBJ1-4; D is uncertain. Looked up from germline, CDR1 is MNHEY and CDR2 is SMNVEV (reference sequence). The CDR3 spans 14 residues. V shed 2 bases and J shed 2 bases, with 6 bases lying between them. CDR3 amino acids: CASSLGGTNEKLFF. In nucleotides, the CDR3 is TGTGCCAGCAGTTTAGGAGGGACTAATGAAAAACTGTTTTTT.

V usage is TRBV6-5 and J usage is TRBJ2-5; tentative D call: TRBD1 (5 bases). The end of the DNA aligns better with TRBJ2-7, so the J call may be wrong. Per germline, CDR1 MNHEY and CDR2 SVGAGI. This CDR3 is built from 15 residues. Written as DNA, the CDR3 is TGTGCCAGCAGTTACGACAGCACCCTAACCTACGAGCAGTACTTC. It specifies CASSYDSTLTYEQYF.

V usage is TRBV5-4 and J usage is TRBJ2-5, with TRBD1 as a possible D gene (7 bases). The CDR3 spans 14 residues. V gave up 1 base and J gave up 5 bases, with 12 bases separating them. The germline V gene encodes CDR1 SGHNT and CDR2 YYREEE (reference sequence). The CDR3 sequence: CASSLWQGGETQYF. In nucleotides, the CDR3 is TGTGCCAGCAGCTTGTGGCAGGGGGGCGAGACCCAGTACTTC. The full variable domain, with the rest looked up from reference TRBV5-4 and TRBJ2-5, is ETGVTQSPTHLIKTRGQQVTLRCSSQSGHNTVSWYQQALGQGPQFIFQYYREEENGRGNFPPRFSGLQFPNYSSELNVNALELDDSALYLCASSLWQGGETQYFGPGTRLLVL.

The rearrangement links TRBV19 to TRBJ2-1; 7 bases map to TRBD1. Looked up from germline, CDR1 is LNHDA and CDR2 is SQIVND (reference sequence). CDR3 length equals 15 residues. The V gene end was trimmed by 7 bases and the J gene end by 1 base; junction bases not matched to a gene: 7. The CDR3 nucleotides are TGTGCCAGTACCACACCGGGACAGTCCTACAATGAGCAGTTCTTC. Translation: CASTTPGQSYNEQFF.

The sample holds one count of this clone. The V call is TRBV18, the J call TRBJ1-3; no clear D. The CDR3 consists of 15 residues. CDR1 is KGHSH, CDR2 LQKENI, per germline. With 3 bases removed from V and 4 bases from J, the gap between germline ends came to 13 bases. CDR3 sequence reads: CASSPIRGAGNTIYF. The CDR3 DNA is TGTGCCAGCTCACCCATACGAGGCGCGGGAAACACCATATATTTT.

Concerning this clone: This CDR3 is also generated by other DNA sequences in the sample. The V and J genes are TRBV4-1 and TRBJ2-3; 11 nucleotides agree with TRBD2. V shed 4 bases, J shed 3 bases, and the junction held 3 bases outside the gene matches. Germline assignment: CDR1 MGHRA and CDR2 YSYEKL. This CDR3 has 15 amino acids. CDR3 bases: TGCGCCAGCAGCCTGTTAGCGGGAGGGACAGATACGCAGTATTTT. It yields the protein CASSLLAGGTDTQYF.

This chain uses TRBV9 with TRBJ2-1; D is possibly TRBD2 (6 bases). The CDR3 is made up of 13 amino acids. Germline V gives CDR1 SGDLS, CDR2 YYNGEE. The V end lost 0 bases, the J end lost 9 bases, and 10 bases lay between the germline ends. In DNA form, the CDR3 reads TGTGCCAGCAGCGTAGTGACCGGGGGTGAGCAGTTCTTC. It encodes CASSVVTGGEQFF. Complete variable domain (other parts from reference TRBV9 and TRBJ2-1): DSGVTQTPKHLITATGQRVTLRCSPRSGDLSVYWYQQSLDQGLQFLIQYYNGEERAKGNILERFSAQQFPDLHSELNLSSLELGDSALYFCASSVVTGGEQFFGPGTRLTVL.